One sample yielded the 22 T cell receptor beta chains listed below, sequenced in a study of graft-versus-host responses after intestinal transplantation. TCRdb's table, derived via immunoSEQ multiplex PCR, lists solely in-frame clones and lacks some. Among roughly 38,000 clones listed, 85% to 95% were seen once. No cognate antigen is known for these TCRs. Here the sequenced sample was unstimulated CD8+ T cells sorted from spleen or lymph node cells, taken before transplant. The receptors shown here come from a human donor who was the organ donor for an intestinal transplant.

This clone appeared a few times. The chain is built from TRBV6-1 and TRBJ2-7, with no clear D. The CDR3 is 10 residues long. The V end was cut by 3 bases, the J end by 3 bases, with 0 bases between. Germline lookup yields CDR1 MNHNS and CDR2 SASEGT. Written as DNA, the CDR3 is TGTGCCAGCAGTGACTACGAGCAGTACTTC. It yields the protein CASSDYEQYF.

The chain links TRBV7-2 to TRBJ1-5; D is unresolved. CDR1 is SGHTA and CDR2 is FQGNSA in the germline V gene. The CDR3 has 13 amino acids. Trimming took 0 bases from V and 6 from J, leaving 6 bases between them. In DNA, the CDR3 is TGTGCCAGCAGCTTAGCGGTAGTTCAGCCCCAGCATTTT. It yields the protein CASSLAVVQPQHF.

This rearrangement joins TRBV19 to TRBJ2-7; 9 nucleotides line up with TRBD1. This CDR3 region has 14 residues. The germline V gene has CDR1 LNHDA and CDR2 SQIVND (reference sequence). V shed 6 bases and J 1 base; nucleotides not matched to a gene: 4. The CDR3 DNA reads as TGTGCCAGTAGCTCCGGGACAGGGTCCTACGAGCAGTACTTC. The encoded protein is CASSSGTGSYEQYF. Complete variable domain (other parts from reference TRBV19 and TRBJ2-7): DGGITQSPKYLFRKEGQNVTLSCEQNLNHDAMYWYRQDPGQGLRLIYYSQIVNDFQKGDIAEGYSVSREKKESFPLTVTSAQKNPTAFYLCASSSGTGSYEQYFGPGTRLTVT.

This clone was observed once. The J gene is TRBJ2-2, the V gene TRBV4-1; the match to TRBD2 covers 8 bases. The CDR3 runs 16 residues. Germline V gives CDR1 MGHRA, CDR2 YSYEKL. J was trimmed by 5 bases and V by 1 base; bases with no gene match: 6. CDR3 sequence (DNA): TGCGCCAGCAGCCAAGTAGCGGGGTATCAGACCGGGGAGCTGTTTTTT. Its translation is CASSQVAGYQTGELFF.

The chain couples TRBV9 to TRBJ2-3; 8 positions agree with TRBD2. J lost 4 bases, V lost 0 bases, and 7 bases had no gene match. This CDR3 is 16 amino acids long. Germline CDR1 SGDLS, CDR2 YYNGEE. CDR3 sequence reads: CASSVAEREIPDTQYF. The CDR3 nucleotides read TGTGCCAGCAGCGTAGCTGAGCGGGAGATCCCAGATACGCAGTATTTT.

This chain connects TRBV28 to TRBJ1-5; 8 bases fit TRBD1. Germline assignment: CDR1 MDHEN and CDR2 SYDVKM. V trimming: 6 bases; J trimming: 3 bases; junction bases outside the gene matches: 10. This CDR3 comprises 16 residues. In nucleotides, the CDR3 is TGTGCCAGCAGACGTTTCCAGGGGGCCCTCAATCAGCCCCAGCATTTT. It is translated as CASRRFQGALNQPQHF.

The chain carries TRBV9 and TRBJ2-5; D not resolved. This CDR3 region has 11 residues. Trimming removed 4 bases at V and 4 bases at J, with 5 bases between. Looked up from germline, CDR1 is SGDLS and CDR2 is YYNGEE. The CDR3 sequence is CASSPTETQYF. Here the CDR3 DNA reads TGTGCCAGCAGCCCAACAGAGACCCAGTACTTC.

CDR3 sequence: CASSLKLGLAGWTDTQYF. As DNA, the CDR3 is TGTGCCAGCAGCCTCAAACTTGGACTAGCGGGGTGGACAGATACGCAGTATTTT. The chain recombines TRBV5-6 with TRBJ2-3, with 12 bases identical to TRBD2. Per germline, CDR1 SGHDT and CDR2 YYEEEE. The V gene end was trimmed by 4 bases and the J gene end by 3 bases; junction bases not matched to a gene: 12. There are 18 residues in the CDR3. The whole variable domain, remainder taken from reference TRBV5-6 and TRBJ2-3, is DAGVTQSPTHLIKTRGQQVTLRCSPKSGHDTVSWYQQALGQGPQFIFQYYEEEERQRGNFPDRFSGHQFPNYSSELNVNALLLGDSALYLCASSLKLGLAGWTDTQYFGPGTRLTVL.

The CDR3, as DNA: TGCGCCAGCAGCCTGGCTTTTACGGGACTCTCCTACAATGAGCAGTTCTTC. Its protein is CASSLAFTGLSYNEQFF. The chain links TRBV4-1 to TRBJ2-1; maybe TRBD2 (6 bases). The CDR3 has 17 residues. The V end lost 4 bases, the J end lost 0 bases, and 16 bases lay between the germline ends. Germline assignment: CDR1 MGHRA and CDR2 YSYEKL.

This chain uses TRBV19 with TRBJ2-5, with a tentative D call TRBD1 (5 bases). The end of the DNA aligns better with TRBJ2-7, so the J call may be wrong. This CDR3 is 17 amino acids long. The V gene's germline CDR1 is LNHDA and CDR2 SQIVND (reference sequence). The DNA of the CDR3 is TGTGCCAGTAGCCCAGGATTGGGGCAGGGCCCCGAATACGAGCAGTACTTC. Protein: CASSPGLGQGPEYEQYF.

As concerns this clone: This sample includes further DNA sequences coding for the same CDR3. The chain recombines TRBV7-3 with TRBJ2-7, with no clear D. Deletions cut 2 bases from V and 3 bases from J, with 8 bases between. This CDR3 region has 13 residues. CDR1 and CDR2 (germline): SGHTA, FQGTGA. The CDR3 protein is CASSLDTYYEQYF. The CDR3 DNA sequence: TGTGCCAGCAGCTTAGACACCTACTACGAGCAGTACTTC.

The chain joins TRBV4-3 to TRBJ2-7; 8 bases are a match to TRBD1. Germline V gene data show CDR1 as LGHNA and CDR2 as YSLEER. The CDR3 length is 15 residues. V lost 1 base, J lost 4 bases, and 6 bases stayed unmatched. Here the CDR3 reads CASSQAGTGQYEQYF. CDR3 in DNA: TGCGCCAGCAGCCAAGCTGGGACAGGCCAATACGAGCAGTACTTC.

The chain combines TRBV4-1 with TRBJ2-7; the match to TRBD1 covers 8 bases. Trimming took 4 bases from V and 7 from J; bases not matched to a gene: 12. The CDR3 is 15 residues long. Germline V gives CDR1 MGHRA, CDR2 YSYEKL. CDR3 region: CASSRSAQGAGEQYF. As DNA, the CDR3 is TGCGCCAGCAGCCGCAGCGCCCAGGGGGCCGGAGAGCAGTACTTC.

The chain carries TRBV6-5 and TRBJ2-5; D gene uncertain. The CDR3 is made up of 11 amino acids. The V end lost 3 bases, the J end lost 5 bases, and 4 bases lay between the germline ends. Germline V lookup: CDR1 MNHEY, CDR2 SVGAGI. CDR3 residues: CASSYMETQYF. As DNA, the CDR3 is TGTGCCAGCAGTTATATGGAGACCCAGTACTTC.

V is TRBV2 and J is TRBJ1-2, with TRBD1 identical over 7 bases. CDR1 is SNHLY and CDR2 is FYNNEI in the germline V gene. This CDR3 is 16 amino acids long. V was pared by 5 bases and J by 0 bases, with 9 bases of the junction left unmatched. CDR3 DNA sequence: TGTGCCAGCAGTTCCGGGACAGATCACTCTAACTATGGCTACACCTTC. This codes for CASSSGTDHSNYGYTF.

CDR3: CASSPDKDGRGFNVLTF. The CDR3 bases are TGTGCCAGCAGCCCAGATAAGGACGGCCGTGGCTTCAACGTCCTGACTTTC. The chain uses TRBV7-4 and TRBJ2-6; D remains unclear. Trimming removed 5 bases at V and 9 bases at J, with 23 bases between. The V gene's germline CDR1 is SGHVT and CDR2 SQSDAQ. This CDR3 comprises 17 residues.

The chain combines TRBV4-3 with TRBJ2-2; TRBD2 matches 7 bases. Germline V lookup: CDR1 LGHNA, CDR2 YSLEER. The CDR3 runs 15 residues. V shed 4 bases and J 5 bases; nucleotides not matched to a gene: 7. The CDR3, as DNA: TGCGCCAGCAGCCTCCGGACTAGTTTAACCGGGGAGCTGTTTTTT. Protein product: CASSLRTSLTGELFF.

V and J are TRBV19 and TRBJ2-5; D call uncertain. Germline V lookup: CDR1 LNHDA, CDR2 SQIVND (reference sequence). Trimming took 3 bases from V and 0 from J, leaving 8 bases between them. The CDR3 totals 14 residues. The CDR3 DNA is TGTGCCAGTAGTATTGGAAGATACCAAGAGACCCAGTACTTC. This gives the protein CASSIGRYQETQYF.

The count of this clone is one. This chain connects TRBV6-6 to TRBJ2-1; 10 bases agree with TRBD2. Germline CDR1 MNHNY, CDR2 SVGAGI (reference sequence). The CDR3 runs to 14 residues. Unmatched junction bases numbered 8, after V lost 8 bases and J lost 7 bases. In DNA, the CDR3 is TGTGCCAGCGAGCTAGCGGGAGAAAAAAATGAGCAGTTCTTC. This sequence encodes CASELAGEKNEQFF.

V is TRBV9 and J is TRBJ2-7; D is undetermined. Looked up from germline, CDR1 is SGDLS and CDR2 is YYNGEE. CDR3 size: 11 residues. Trimming took off 0 bases at V and 6 bases at J, with 4 bases between the two ends. The CDR3: CASSVGGEQYF. CDR3 nucleotide sequence: TGTGCCAGCAGCGTAGGAGGCGAGCAGTACTTC.

The chain recombines TRBV5-1 with TRBJ1-2; 9 bases are shared with TRBD1. The CDR3 has 14 residues. Germline trimming cut 4 bases from V and 6 bases from J; bases unmatched to any gene: 7. CDR1 is SGHRS, CDR2 YFSETQ, per germline. Here the CDR3 DNA reads TGCGCCAGCAGCCACCGACAGGGGGGTGATGGCTACACCTTC. Its protein is CASSHRQGGDGYTF.

The V and J genes are TRBV9 and TRBJ1-5; no clear D. V lost 0 bases to trimming and J lost 0 bases, with 4 bases between them. This CDR3 has 14 amino acids. CDR1 and CDR2 from the germline V gene are SGDLS and YYNGEE. CDR3 sequence reads: CASSVGPSNQPQHF. The CDR3 DNA sequence: TGTGCCAGCAGCGTAGGACCTAGCAATCAGCCCCAGCATTTT. Full variable domain (missing parts from reference TRBV9 and TRBJ1-5): DSGVTQTPKHLITATGQRVTLRCSPRSGDLSVYWYQQSLDQGLQFLIQYYNGEERAKGNILERFSAQQFPDLHSELNLSSLELGDSALYFCASSVGPSNQPQHFGDGTRLSIL.